The entry below describes one T cell receptor beta chain. No antigen is known for it. With a J-beta primer mix and a sample-barcoded 5' primer, a second PCR ran 7 to 11 cycles. TCRdb fed the 5' RACE reads into MiXCR, producing one record per CDR3 protein. The sample comprises roughly 800,000 distinct CDR3 sequences, about 48% of which are singletons, and roughly 37% rests with the top ten. Germline V gene lookup returns CDR1 MNHEY and CDR2 SVGAGI. The germline V and J ends were trimmed by 6 bases and 1 base, with 6 bases remaining between them. This CDR3 spans 13 amino acids. The data were taken from a study of blood T cells in healthy people across ages. Notes on the study in general: Long-lived donors had more naive CD4+ cells and higher diversity than aged donors. Percentage of naive T cells showed a strong correlation with TCR beta diversity. In older individuals, TCR beta diversity per million T cells was lower, falling roughly linearly with age.

Input material: blood. This clonotype was obtained from a man older than 75 in good health. J is TRBJ2-2 and V is TRBV6-5; no clear D gene. The CDR3 DNA is TGTGCCAGCAGGGGATTGAACACCGGGGAGCTGTTTTTT. Its protein is CASRGLNTGELFF.